This TCR beta chain was captured in a study of T cells in Graves' hyperthyroidism and ophthalmopathy (dated by TCRdb to about 2019). About the study as a whole: A discovery cohort of around 100 patients, fewer than 50 with Graves' ophthalmopathy and approximately 55 with stable Graves' hyperthyroidism, was used to find distinguishing TCR V-J signatures. According to the paper, TCR Vbeta CDR3 sequencing was carried out on some 130 peripheral blood samples, which came from about 45 ophthalmopathy, under 80 hyperthyroidism and approximately 17 progressor patients. The 100 discovery patients were divided at random into training and test sets in a 7:3 ratio. In addition, the study compared T-cell repertoires in thyroid tissue and in blood from about 6 Graves' hyperthyroidism patients. Prospective prediction of ophthalmopathy was tested in an independent validation cohort of approximately 19 hyperthyroidism patients and 17 patients who later progressed to ophthalmopathy. Following sampling, methimazole starting at 30 mg daily was given to hyperthyroidism patients, and high-dose intravenous methylprednisolone was given to ophthalmopathy patients.

This clonotype has only one observation. Its binding antigen is unknown. Nothing much larger sits one base from this clone, and base qualities are not available. A single read counts as weak evidence. A patient counted as having stable Graves' hyperthyroidism if no progression to ophthalmopathy occurred over 18 months of follow-up. The hyperthyroidism patients were between 18 and 65 years old and newly diagnosed, with a disease duration of less than 2 months. The study excluded patients with uncontrolled infections, other autoimmune diseases, pregnancy or lactation. Diagnoses were established on the basis of clinical symptoms, serum thyroxine and TRAb, thyroid ultrasound, and orbital computed tomography. Total RNA was extracted with Trizol reagent, and quality was checked on an Agilent 2100 Bioanalyzer. The study at large found these results: Sample size was not statistically predetermined, and blinding of investigators to group allocation was not performed. Most expanded thyroid clonotypes (frequency above 0.001) were also detected in blood, a finding suggesting that blood repertoires may reflect thyroid immune responses. In validation, the model predicted progression to ophthalmopathy a median of 6.5 months before onset, with roughly 70% sensitivity and almost 75% specificity. Ophthalmopathy was separated from stable hyperthyroidism by a 13 V-J signature model, with about 86% sensitivity and 81% to 83% specificity obtained in cross-validation and 80%/75% obtained in testing.

CDR3 length: 18 amino acids, cysteine to phenylalanine. Kept here is only the CDR3 DNA, which spans 54 bases and is read in frame from base 1. CDR1 SGHVS and CDR2 FQNEAQ are derived from the germline V gene. V is pruned by 1 base and J by 4 bases, leaving 11 bases of the junction without a gene match. TCR beta CDR3 regions were amplified from RNA transcripts. For the first round of RT-PCR on the TCR CDR3, the HTBI primer set was used together with the Qiagen OneStep RT-PCR kit. The libraries were constructed in a second round of multiplex PCR and then size-selected and purified. Sequencing of the libraries was done on an Illumina HiSeq2000 using paired-end 100 bp reads. Regarding the original processing steps: SOAPnuke was used to process the raw data, with reads discarded if the reads contained adapters or uncalled bases, had a mean Phred below 15, or lacked an exact constant-primer or identifier match. COPE v1.2.5 was used to merge the high-quality paired reads, and each unique nucleotide sequence was defined as a clonotype. MiTCR v1.1 was used to align the clonotypes against IMGT TRBV, TRBD and TRBJ reference segments. The analysis was restricted to V-J combinations with a frequency above 0.0001, which together covered 99% to 99.2% of the repertoires. A TCS score was defined as the ratio between F50 (clonal expansion) and ExV (chaos), using BLOSUM62-based TCRdist between CDR3 peptides within each V-J. Welch's t-statistics and random forest reduced 500 to 550 V-J features to 13, which were used in a naive Bayes classifier (R e1071). The similarity between thyroid and blood repertoires was quantified using the Morisita-Horn index. In-frame beta chains were kept once TCRdb had trimmed the public reads at Q25 with fastp and called clones with MiXCR. Every distinct CDR3 protein forms one entry, paired with its most common genes and DNA. The authors' filters were not applied to this entry. The sample table shows 610,000 or so distinct CDR3 sequences, and 46% are seen once. The biggest ten clones account for around 7.7% of the sample.

The source is a woman aged 18-29 years with Graves' hyperthyroidism. The chain was built from TRBV7-8 and TRBJ2-5; 11 of the junction bases match TRBD2. Sequencing was performed on peripheral blood or thyroid tissue (not recorded which). The sequenced DNA: TGTGCCAGCAGCTTAGTGGTGGAACTAGCGGGAGACTCAGAGACCCAGTACTTC. This sequence encodes CASSLVVELAGDSETQYF.